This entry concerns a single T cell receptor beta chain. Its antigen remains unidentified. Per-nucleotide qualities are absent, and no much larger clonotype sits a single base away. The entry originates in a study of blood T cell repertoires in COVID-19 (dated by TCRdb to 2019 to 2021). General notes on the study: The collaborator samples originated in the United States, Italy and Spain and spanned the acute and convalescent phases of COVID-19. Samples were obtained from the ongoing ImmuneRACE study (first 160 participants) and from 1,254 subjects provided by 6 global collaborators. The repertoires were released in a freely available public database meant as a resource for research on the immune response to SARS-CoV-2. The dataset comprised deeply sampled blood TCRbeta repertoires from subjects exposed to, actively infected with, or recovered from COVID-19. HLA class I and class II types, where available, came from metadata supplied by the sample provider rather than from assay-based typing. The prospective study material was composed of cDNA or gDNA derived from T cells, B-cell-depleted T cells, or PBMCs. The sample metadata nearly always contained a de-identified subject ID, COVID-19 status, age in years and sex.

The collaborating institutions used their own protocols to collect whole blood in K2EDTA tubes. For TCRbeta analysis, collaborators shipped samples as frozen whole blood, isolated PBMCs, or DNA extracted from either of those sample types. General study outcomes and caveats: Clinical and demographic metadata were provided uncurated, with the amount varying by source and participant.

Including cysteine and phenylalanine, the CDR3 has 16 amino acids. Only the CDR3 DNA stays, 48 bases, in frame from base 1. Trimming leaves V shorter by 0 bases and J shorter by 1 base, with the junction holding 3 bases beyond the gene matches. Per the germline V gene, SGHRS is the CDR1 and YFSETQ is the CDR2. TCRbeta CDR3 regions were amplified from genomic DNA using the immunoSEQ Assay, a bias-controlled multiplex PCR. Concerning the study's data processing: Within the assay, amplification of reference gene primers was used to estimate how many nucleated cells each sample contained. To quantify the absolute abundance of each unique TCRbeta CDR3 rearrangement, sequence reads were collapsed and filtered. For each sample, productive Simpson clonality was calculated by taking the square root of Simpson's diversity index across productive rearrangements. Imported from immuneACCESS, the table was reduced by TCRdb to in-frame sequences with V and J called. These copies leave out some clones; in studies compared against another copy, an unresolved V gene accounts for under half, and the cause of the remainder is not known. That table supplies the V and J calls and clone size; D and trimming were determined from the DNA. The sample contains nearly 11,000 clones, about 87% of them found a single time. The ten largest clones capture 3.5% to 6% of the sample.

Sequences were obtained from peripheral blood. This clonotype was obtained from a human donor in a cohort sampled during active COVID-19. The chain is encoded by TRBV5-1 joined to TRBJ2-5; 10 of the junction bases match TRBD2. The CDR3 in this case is CASSLAPSGSQETQYF. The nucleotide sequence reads TGCGCCAGCAGCTTGGCGCCTAGCGGGAGCCAAGAGACCCAGTACTTC.